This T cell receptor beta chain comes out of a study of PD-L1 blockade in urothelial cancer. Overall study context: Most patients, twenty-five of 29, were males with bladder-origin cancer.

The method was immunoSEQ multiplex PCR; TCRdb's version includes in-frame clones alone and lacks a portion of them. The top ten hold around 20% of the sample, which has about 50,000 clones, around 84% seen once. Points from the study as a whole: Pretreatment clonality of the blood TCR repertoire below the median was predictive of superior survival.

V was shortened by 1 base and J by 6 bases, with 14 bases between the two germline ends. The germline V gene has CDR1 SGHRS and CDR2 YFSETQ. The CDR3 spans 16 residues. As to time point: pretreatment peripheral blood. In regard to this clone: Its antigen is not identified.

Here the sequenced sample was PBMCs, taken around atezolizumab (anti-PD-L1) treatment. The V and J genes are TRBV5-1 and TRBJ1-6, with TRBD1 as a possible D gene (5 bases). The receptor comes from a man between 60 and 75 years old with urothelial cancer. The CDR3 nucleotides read TGCGCCAGCAGCTTGCAATCGGGGGGGTTTAATTCACCCCTCCACTTT. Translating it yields CASSLQSGGFNSPLHF.